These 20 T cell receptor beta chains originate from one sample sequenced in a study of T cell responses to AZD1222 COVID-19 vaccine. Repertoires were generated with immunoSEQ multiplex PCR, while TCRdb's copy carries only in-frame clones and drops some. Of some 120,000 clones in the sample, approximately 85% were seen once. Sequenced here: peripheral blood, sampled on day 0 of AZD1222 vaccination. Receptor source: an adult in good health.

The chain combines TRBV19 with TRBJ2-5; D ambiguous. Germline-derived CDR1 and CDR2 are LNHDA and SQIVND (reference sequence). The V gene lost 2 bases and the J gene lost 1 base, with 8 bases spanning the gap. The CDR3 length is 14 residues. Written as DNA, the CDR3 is TGTGCCAGTAGTATACTAGGCGGCCAAGAGACCCAGTACTTC. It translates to CASSILGGQETQYF.

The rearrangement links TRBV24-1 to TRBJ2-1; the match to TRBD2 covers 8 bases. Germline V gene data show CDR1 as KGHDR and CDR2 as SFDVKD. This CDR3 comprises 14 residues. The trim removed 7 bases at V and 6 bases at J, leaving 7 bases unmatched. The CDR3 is CATRSLAGRNEQFF. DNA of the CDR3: TGTGCCACCAGATCTCTAGCGGGCCGCAATGAGCAGTTCTTC.

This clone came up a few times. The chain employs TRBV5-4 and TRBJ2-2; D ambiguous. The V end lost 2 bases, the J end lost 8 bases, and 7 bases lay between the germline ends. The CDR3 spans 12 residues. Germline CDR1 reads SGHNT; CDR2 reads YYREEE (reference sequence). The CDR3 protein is CASSFPFGELFF. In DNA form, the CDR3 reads TGTGCCAGCAGCTTCCCTTTTGGGGAGCTGTTTTTT.

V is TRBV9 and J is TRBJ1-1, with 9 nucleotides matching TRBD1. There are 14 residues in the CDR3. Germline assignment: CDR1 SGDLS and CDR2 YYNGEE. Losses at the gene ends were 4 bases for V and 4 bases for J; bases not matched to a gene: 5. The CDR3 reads CASSTTGGGTEAFF. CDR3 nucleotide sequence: TGTGCCAGCAGCACCACAGGGGGCGGCACTGAAGCTTTCTTT.

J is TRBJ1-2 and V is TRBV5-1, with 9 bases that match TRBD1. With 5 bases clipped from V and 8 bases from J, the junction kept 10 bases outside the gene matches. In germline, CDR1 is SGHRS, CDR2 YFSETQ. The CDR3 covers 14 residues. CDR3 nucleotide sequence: TGCGCCAGCAGTCCGGGACAGGGAAACGGAGGCTACACCTTC. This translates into CASSPGQGNGGYTF. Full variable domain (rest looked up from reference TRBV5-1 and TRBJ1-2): KAGVTQTPRYLIKTRGQQVTLSCSPISGHRSVSWYQQTPGQGLQFLFEYFSETQRNKGNFPGRFSGRQFSNSRSEMNVSTLELGDSALYLCASSPGQGNGGYTFGSGTRLTVV.

The CDR3 DNA is TGTGCCAGCAGCCCGGGAGGCTCCTACGAGCAGTACTTC. The encoded protein is CASSPGGSYEQYF. The V call is TRBV7-9, the J call TRBJ2-7; 7 positions match TRBD2. Germline V lookup: CDR1 SEHNR, CDR2 FQNEAQ (reference sequence). The CDR3 consists of 13 residues. V was pared by 5 bases and J by 0 bases, with 1 base of the junction left unmatched.

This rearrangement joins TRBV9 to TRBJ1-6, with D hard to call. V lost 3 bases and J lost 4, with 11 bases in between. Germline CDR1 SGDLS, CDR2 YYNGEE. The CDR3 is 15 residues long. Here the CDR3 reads CASSANSQYNSPLHF. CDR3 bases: TGTGCCAGCAGCGCCAACAGCCAGTATAATTCACCCCTCCACTTT.

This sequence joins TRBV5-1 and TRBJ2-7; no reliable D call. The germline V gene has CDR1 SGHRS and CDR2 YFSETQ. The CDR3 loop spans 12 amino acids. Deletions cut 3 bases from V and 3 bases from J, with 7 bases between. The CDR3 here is CASSSEFYEQYF. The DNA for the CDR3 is TGCGCCAGCAGCTCGGAGTTCTACGAGCAGTACTTC.

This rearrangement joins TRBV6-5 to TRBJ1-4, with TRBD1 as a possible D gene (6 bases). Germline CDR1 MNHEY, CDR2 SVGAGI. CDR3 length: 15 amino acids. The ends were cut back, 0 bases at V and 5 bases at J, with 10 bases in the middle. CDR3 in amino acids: CASSYSPRGNEKLFF. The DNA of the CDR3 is TGTGCCAGCAGTTACTCACCCAGGGGAAATGAAAAACTGTTTTTT.

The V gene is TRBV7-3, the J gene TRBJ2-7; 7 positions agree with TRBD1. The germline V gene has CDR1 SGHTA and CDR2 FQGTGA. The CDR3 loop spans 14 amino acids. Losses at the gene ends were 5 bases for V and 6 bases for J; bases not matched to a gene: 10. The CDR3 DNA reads TGTGCCAGCAGCCCGCCCGGGACAGTCGGCGAGCAGTACTTC. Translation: CASSPPGTVGEQYF.

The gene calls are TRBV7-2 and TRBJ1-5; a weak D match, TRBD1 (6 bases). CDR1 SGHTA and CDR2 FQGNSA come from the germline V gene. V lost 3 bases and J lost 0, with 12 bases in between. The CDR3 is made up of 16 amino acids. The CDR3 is CASSFLGANSNQPQHF. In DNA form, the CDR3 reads TGTGCCAGCAGCTTTCTGGGGGCGAATAGCAATCAGCCCCAGCATTTT.

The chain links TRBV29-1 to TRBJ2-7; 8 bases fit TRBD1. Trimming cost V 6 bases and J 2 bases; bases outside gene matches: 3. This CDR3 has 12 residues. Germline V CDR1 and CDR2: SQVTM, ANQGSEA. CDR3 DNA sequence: TGCAGCGTACGGACAGGGCCCTACGAGCAGTACTTC. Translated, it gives CSVRTGPYEQYF.

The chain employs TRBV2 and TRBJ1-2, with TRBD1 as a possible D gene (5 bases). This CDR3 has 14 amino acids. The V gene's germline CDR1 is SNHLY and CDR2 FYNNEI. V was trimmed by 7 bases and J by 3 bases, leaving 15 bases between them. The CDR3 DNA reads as TGTGCCAGCATGGTGGGGGGTGGGTACTATGGCTACACCTTC. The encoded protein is CASMVGGGYYGYTF.

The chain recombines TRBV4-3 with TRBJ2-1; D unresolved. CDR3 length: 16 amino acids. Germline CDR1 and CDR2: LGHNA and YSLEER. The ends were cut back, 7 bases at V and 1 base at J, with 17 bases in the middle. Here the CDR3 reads CASTPRAASSYNEQFF. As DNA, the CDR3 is TGCGCCAGCACGCCACGGGCGGCGTCATCCTACAATGAGCAGTTCTTC.

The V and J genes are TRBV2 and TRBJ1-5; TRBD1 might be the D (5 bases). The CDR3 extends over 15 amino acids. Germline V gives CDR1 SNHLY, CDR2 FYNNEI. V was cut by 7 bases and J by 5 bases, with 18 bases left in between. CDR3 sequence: CASTREGADDQPQHF. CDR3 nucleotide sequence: TGTGCCAGCACCCGGGAAGGGGCGGACGATCAGCCCCAGCATTTT.

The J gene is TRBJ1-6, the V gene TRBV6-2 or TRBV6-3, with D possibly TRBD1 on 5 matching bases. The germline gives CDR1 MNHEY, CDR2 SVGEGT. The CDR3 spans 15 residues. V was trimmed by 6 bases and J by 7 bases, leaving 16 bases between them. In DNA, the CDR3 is TGTGCCAGCAGCCCTTCGGGGGTGACGAATTCACCCCTCCACTTT. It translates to CASSPSGVTNSPLHF.

CDR3 sequence: CASSQELTKPLLGYTF. CDR3 nucleotide sequence: TGCGCCAGCAGCCAAGAATTAACGAAACCTCTTCTCGGCTACACCTTC. The V and J genes are TRBV4-1 and TRBJ1-2; D is undetermined. CDR3 size: 16 residues. The V gene lost 0 bases and the J gene lost 8 bases, with 19 bases spanning the gap. The V gene's germline CDR1 is MGHRA and CDR2 YSYEKL.

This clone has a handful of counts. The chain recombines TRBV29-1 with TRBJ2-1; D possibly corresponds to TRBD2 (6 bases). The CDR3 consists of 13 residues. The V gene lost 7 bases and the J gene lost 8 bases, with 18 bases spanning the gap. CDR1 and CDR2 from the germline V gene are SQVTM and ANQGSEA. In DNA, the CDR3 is TGCAGCGCCCCGGGGGTAGTCGGCGATGAGCAGTTCTTC. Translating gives CSAPGVVGDEQFF.

In nucleotides, the CDR3 is TGTGCCAGCAGCGCGGGACAAGAAAGCTATGGCTACACCTTC. Translation gives CASSAGQESYGYTF. The chain is built from TRBV14 and TRBJ1-2, with a tentative D call TRBD1 (6 bases). The V and J ends lost 5 bases and 4 bases respectively, with 14 bases between them. The CDR3 covers 14 residues. CDR1 is SGHDN and CDR2 is FVKESK in the germline V gene.

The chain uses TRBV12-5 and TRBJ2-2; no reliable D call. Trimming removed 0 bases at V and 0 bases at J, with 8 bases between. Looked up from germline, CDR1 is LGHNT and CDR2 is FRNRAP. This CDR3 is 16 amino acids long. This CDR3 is CASGLVRSANTGELFF. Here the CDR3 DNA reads TGTGCTAGTGGTTTGGTACGGTCCGCGAACACCGGGGAGCTGTTTTTT.